The clone carrying this T cell receptor beta chain has a count of ten or more. Its target is not known. Between the trimmed V and J ends, which lost 4 bases and 0 bases, there was a span of 8 bases. Germline V CDR1 and CDR2: SGHRS, YFSETQ. This CDR3 contains 13 residues. The library targeted TCRbeta and was prepared with unique molecular identifiers. From the PCR reads, TCRdb called clonotypes with MiXCR, one entry per CDR3 protein. The sample includes under 300,000 distinct CDR3 sequences, around 10% of them seen just once. This entry is derived from a study of T-cell reconstitution after alpha-beta-depleted transplantation in children. Broader study findings: Some patients owed their high day-60 TCRbeta diversity to surviving recipient T cells and thymic progenitors. It was reported that alpha-beta T cells came from several hundred expanded graft clones (about two months after transplant). When one year had passed after transplant, most T-cell counts and diversity came from newly produced T cells.

This clonotype was sampled from a male patient aged 2-9 years who had a stem cell transplant for chronic granulomatous disease, so the T cells may come from the graft donor. J is TRBJ2-7 and V is TRBV5-1, with unresolved D. The sample consisted of peripheral blood, taken 180 days after TCRalphabeta/CD19-depleted stem cell transplant. The CDR3 bases are TGCGCCAGCAGCACGGCAGGCTCCTACGAGCAGTACTTC. Amino acid sequence: CASSTAGSYEQYF.